The 8 T cell receptor beta chains in this list originate from one sample, sequenced in a study of blood T cell repertoires in COVID-19. Libraries were prepared by immunoSEQ multiplex PCR; TCRdb keeps only in-frame clonotypes and omits some of them. Of around 450,000 clones in the sample, about 89% were seen once. The sequenced material came from peripheral blood. These TCRs come from a woman in her twenties or thirties with acute or convalescent COVID-19.

The V call is TRBV4-1, the J call TRBJ1-3; 8 nucleotides match TRBD1. From germline, CDR1 is MGHRA and CDR2 YSYEKL. Unmatched junction bases numbered 4, after V lost 0 bases and J lost 0 bases. This CDR3 is 17 amino acids long. This chain's CDR3 is CASSQDDRGFSGNTIYF. CDR3 DNA sequence: TGCGCCAGCAGCCAAGATGACAGGGGTTTCTCTGGAAACACCATATATTTT.

The chain is built from TRBV5-6 and TRBJ2-5; D is unclear. CDR1 SGHDT and CDR2 YYEEEE come from the germline V gene. Trimming pared 0 bases from V and 5 bases from J, leaving 8 bases between. The CDR3 runs 13 residues. In DNA, the CDR3 is TGTGCCAGCAGCTTGGTCCCAGGCGAGACCCAGTACTTC. It specifies CASSLVPGETQYF.

The chain links TRBV7-2 to TRBJ2-3; TRBD2 is a possible D gene (6 bases). Trimming cost V 3 bases and J 2 bases, with 9 bases left between them. This CDR3 has 14 amino acids. Per germline, CDR1 SGHTA and CDR2 FQGNSA. CDR3 in amino acids: CASSLRGLTDTQYF. DNA of the CDR3: TGTGCCAGCAGCTTGCGGGGCCTCACAGATACGCAGTATTTT. Full variable domain (rest looked up from reference TRBV7-2 and TRBJ2-3): GAGVSQSPSNKVTEKGKDVELRCDPISGHTALYWYRQSLGQGLEFLIYFQGNSAPDKSGLPSDRFSAERTGGSVSTLTIQRTQQEDSAVYLCASSLRGLTDTQYFGPGTRLTVL.

The chain is built from TRBV5-4 and TRBJ2-7, with D possibly being TRBD1 (6 bases). There are 13 residues in the CDR3. CDR1 SGHNT and CDR2 YYREEE come from the germline V gene (reference sequence). V was clipped by 4 bases and J by 4 bases, with 12 bases between them. As DNA, the CDR3 is TGTGCCAGCAGCCCGGGACATACATACGAGCAGTACTTC. It is translated as CASSPGHTYEQYF. The full variable domain, rest sourced from reference TRBV5-4 and TRBJ2-7, is ETGVTQSPTHLIKTRGQQVTLRCSSQSGHNTVSWYQQALGQGPQFIFQYYREEENGRGNFPPRFSGLQFPNYSSELNVNALELDDSALYLCASSPGHTYEQYFGPGTRLTVT.

This chain uses TRBV11-2 with TRBJ2-3, with TRBD1 matching 7 bases. The CDR3 is made up of 15 amino acids. Losses at the gene ends were 5 bases for V and 2 bases for J; bases not matched to a gene: 7. Germline V CDR1 and CDR2: SGHAT, FQNNGV. The CDR3 sequence is CASSPQGQTTDTQYF. For the CDR3, the DNA is TGTGCCAGCAGCCCCCAGGGACAGACCACAGATACGCAGTATTTT.

This clone was picked up one time. The V and J genes are TRBV18 and TRBJ1-2, with 7 bases matching TRBD1. Germline V gene sequence: CDR1 KGHSH, CDR2 LQKENI. This CDR3 has 14 amino acids. Trimming took 4 bases from V and 0 from J; bases not matched to a gene: 2. The CDR3 loop reads CASSRDRTNYGYTF. In nucleotides, the CDR3 is TGTGCCAGCTCACGGGACAGAACTAACTATGGCTACACCTTC.

This chain joins TRBV4-1 and TRBJ2-3; no clear D. V shed 0 bases and J shed 2 bases, with 15 bases lying between them. The CDR3 covers 17 residues. CDR1 MGHRA and CDR2 YSYEKL come from the germline V gene. In DNA, the CDR3 is TGCGCCAGCAGCCAAGATCGGAGAATTGCGTCCACAGATACGCAGTATTTT. Amino acids: CASSQDRRIASTDTQYF.

The chain carries TRBV4-1 and TRBJ2-7, with 9 bases identical to TRBD2. Unmatched junction bases numbered 8, after V lost 0 bases and J lost 2 bases. Germline CDR1 MGHRA, CDR2 YSYEKL. This CDR3 has 17 amino acids. The CDR3 loop is CASSQDSAGGFAYEQYF. CDR3 DNA: TGCGCCAGCAGCCAAGATTCCGCGGGGGGGTTTGCCTACGAGCAGTACTTC.